The clone carrying this TCR beta chain is a singleton in its sample. The target antigen is unknown. TCRdb re-called the reads through MiXCR, storing one row per CDR3 protein. The data contain some 920,000 distinct CDR3 sequences, around 32% of them seen just once; the ten biggest clones take up over 12%. The source of the sample is a study of T cell repertoires in cytomegalovirus infection. Study as a whole: CMV infection and matching HLA type were both indicated by public TCR beta signatures.

The CDR3 length is 14 residues. The ends were cut back, 1 base at V and 4 bases at J, with 10 bases in the middle. The germline CDR1 and CDR2 sequences are SGDLS and YYNGEE. The sample consisted of cultured CD8+ T cells from PBMCs, taken from culture after CMV antigen stimulation. The origin of this receptor is a human donor in good health (CMV status not recorded). Some clones in this sample may be carry-over from other donors' samples. V is TRBV9 and J is TRBJ2-3, with D perhaps matching TRBD1 (5 bases). CDR3 loop: CASSVRVGADTQYF. In nucleotides, the CDR3 is TGTGCCAGCAGCGTAAGGGTAGGGGCAGATACGCAGTATTTT.